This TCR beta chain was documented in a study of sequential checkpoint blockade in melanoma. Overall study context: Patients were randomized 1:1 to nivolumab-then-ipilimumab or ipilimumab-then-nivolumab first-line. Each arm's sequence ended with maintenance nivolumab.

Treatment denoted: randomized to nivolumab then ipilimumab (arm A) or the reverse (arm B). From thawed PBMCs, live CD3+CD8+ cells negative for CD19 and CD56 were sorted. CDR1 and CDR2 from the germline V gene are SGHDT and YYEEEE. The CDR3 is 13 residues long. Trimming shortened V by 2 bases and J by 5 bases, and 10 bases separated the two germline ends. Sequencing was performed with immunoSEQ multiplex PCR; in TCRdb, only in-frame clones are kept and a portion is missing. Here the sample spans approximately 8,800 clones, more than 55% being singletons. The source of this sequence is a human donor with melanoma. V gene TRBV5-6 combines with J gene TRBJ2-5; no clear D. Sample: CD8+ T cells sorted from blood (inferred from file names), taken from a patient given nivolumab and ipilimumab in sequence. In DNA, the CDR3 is TGTGCCAGCAGCTTTTTGTCAGATGAGACCCAGTACTTC. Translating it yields CASSFLSDETQYF.